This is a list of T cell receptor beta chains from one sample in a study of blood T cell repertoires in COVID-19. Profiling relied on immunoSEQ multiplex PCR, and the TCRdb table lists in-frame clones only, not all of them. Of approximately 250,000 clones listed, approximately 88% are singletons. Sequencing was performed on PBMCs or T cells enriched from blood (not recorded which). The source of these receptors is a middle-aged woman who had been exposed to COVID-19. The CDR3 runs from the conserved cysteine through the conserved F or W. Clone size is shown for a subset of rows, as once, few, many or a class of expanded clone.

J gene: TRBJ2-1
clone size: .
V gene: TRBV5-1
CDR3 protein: CASSLGPDNEQFF

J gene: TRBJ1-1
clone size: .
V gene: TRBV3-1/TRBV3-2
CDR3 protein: CASSRWTGGIGTEAFF

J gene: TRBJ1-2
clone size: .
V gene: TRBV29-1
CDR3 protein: CSVEREVYGYTF

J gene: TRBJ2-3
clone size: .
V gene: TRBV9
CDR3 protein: CASSVNRAGDTQYF

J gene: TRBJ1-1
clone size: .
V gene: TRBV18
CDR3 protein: CASSPPGQGRMPEAFF

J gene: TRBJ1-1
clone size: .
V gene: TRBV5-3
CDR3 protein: CARSPRRLNTEAFF

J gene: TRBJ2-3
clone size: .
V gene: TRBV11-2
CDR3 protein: CASTRVASGRATDTQYF

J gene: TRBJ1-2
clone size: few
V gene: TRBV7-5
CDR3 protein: CVRSLISRRIYFYGYTF

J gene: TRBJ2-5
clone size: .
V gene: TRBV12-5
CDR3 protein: CASGSGLQYQETQYF

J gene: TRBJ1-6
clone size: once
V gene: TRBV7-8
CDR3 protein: CASSPRPGVYSPLHF

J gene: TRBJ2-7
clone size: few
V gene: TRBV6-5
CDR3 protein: CASTPDRVSHEQYF

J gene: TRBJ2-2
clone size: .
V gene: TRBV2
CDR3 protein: CATLAGWTGGELFF

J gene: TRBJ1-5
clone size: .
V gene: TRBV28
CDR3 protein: CASARPQGSQPQHF

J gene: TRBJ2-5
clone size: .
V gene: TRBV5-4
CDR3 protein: CASSFGQGTETQYF

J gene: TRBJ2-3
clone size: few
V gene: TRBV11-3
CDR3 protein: CASSLGVAGNSDTQYF

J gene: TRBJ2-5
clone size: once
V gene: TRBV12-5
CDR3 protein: CASGLTSEETQYF

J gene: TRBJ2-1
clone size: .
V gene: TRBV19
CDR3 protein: CASSIDRAPYNEQFF

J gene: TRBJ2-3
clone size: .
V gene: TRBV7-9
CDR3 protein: CASSFPGIRESSTDTQYF

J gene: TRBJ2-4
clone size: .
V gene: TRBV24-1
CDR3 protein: CATENGQGQYF

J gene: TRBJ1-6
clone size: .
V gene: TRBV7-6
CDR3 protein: CASSLIRDRNSPLHF

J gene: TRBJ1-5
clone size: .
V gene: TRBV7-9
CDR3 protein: CASSRTGNQPQHF

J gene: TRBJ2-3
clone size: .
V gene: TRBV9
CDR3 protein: CASSILAETGYTDTQYF

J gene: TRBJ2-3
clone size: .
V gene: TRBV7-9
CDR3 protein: CASSPFDTQYF

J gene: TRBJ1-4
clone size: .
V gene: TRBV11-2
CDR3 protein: CASSPTQGLATNEKLFF

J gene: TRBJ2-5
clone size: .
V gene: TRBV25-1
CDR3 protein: CASSEVSYFKETQYF

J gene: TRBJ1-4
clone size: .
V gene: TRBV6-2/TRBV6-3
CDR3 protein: CASSYGSGNNEKLFF

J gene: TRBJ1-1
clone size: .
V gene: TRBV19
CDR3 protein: CASIAGGADRNTEAFF

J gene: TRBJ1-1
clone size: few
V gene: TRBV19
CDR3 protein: CASSIELRGPEAFF